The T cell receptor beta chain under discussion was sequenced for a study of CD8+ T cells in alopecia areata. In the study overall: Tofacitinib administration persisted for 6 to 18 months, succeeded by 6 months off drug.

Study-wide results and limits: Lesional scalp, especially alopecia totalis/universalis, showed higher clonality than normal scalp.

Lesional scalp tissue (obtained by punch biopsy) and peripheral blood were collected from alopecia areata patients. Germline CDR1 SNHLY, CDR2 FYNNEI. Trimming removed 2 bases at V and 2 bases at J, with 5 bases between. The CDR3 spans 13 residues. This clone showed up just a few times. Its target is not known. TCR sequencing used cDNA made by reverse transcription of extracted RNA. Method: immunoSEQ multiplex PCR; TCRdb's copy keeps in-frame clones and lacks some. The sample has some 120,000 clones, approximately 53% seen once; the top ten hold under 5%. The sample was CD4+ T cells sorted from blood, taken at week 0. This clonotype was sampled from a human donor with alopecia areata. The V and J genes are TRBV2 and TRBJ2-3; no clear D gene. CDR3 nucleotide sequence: TGTGCCAGCAGTGAAACCCCCACAGATACGCAGTATTTT. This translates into CASSETPTDTQYF.